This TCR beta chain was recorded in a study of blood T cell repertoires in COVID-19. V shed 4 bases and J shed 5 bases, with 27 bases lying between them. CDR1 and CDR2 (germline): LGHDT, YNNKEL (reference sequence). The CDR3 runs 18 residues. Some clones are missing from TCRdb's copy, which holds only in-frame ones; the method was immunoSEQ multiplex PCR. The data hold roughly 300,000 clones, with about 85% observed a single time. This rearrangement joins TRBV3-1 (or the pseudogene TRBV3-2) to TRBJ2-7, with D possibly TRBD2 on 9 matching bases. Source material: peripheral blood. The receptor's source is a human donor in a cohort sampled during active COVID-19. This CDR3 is CASSRGQALAGVSNEQYF. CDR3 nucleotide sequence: TGTGCCAGCAGCCGGGGACAGGCCTTAGCGGGAGTTAGCAACGAGCAGTACTTC.